The clone carrying this T cell receptor (beta chain) was found many times. The sample belongs to a study of T-cell reconstitution after alpha-beta-depleted transplantation in children. Unique molecular identifiers were incorporated during preparation of the TCRbeta library. TCRdb redid the calling of the PCR reads with MiXCR, one entry per CDR3 protein. The sample records some 590,000 distinct CDR3 sequences, over 9.5% being singletons. The specimen was PBMCs from the stem cell graft donor, collected from the stem cell graft. This clonotype was sampled from a human donor who donated a stem cell graft to a child with acute myeloid leukemia.

The CDR3 DNA sequence: TGTGCCAGCAGCTCACTAGCGTGGCATGAGCAGTTCTTC. This sequence encodes CASSSLAWHEQFF. This chain links TRBV3-1 with TRBJ2-1; 7 nucleotides match TRBD2. V was pared by 5 bases and J by 8 bases, with 6 bases of the junction left unmatched. The V gene's germline CDR1 is LGHDT and CDR2 YNNKEL (reference sequence). The CDR3 consists of 13 residues.